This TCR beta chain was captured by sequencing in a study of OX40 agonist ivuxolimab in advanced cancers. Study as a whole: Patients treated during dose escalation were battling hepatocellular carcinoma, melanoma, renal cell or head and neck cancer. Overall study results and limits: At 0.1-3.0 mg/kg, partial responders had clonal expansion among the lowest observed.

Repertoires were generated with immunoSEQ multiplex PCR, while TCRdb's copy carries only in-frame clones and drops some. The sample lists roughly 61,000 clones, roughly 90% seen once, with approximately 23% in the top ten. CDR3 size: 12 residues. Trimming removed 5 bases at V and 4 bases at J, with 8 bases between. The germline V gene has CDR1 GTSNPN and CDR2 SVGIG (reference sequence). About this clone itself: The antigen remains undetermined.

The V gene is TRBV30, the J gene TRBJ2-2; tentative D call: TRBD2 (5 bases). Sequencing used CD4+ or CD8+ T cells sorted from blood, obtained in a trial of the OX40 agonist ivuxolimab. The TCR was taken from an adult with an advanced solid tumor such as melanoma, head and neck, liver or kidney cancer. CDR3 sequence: CAWSSGTGELFF. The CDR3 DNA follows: TGTGCCTGGTCCAGCGGCACCGGGGAGCTGTTTTTT.